The 5 T cell receptor beta chains listed next were all sequenced from one sample in a study of regulatory T cells in long-lasting Graves disease. iRepertoire HTBI primers and Arm-PCR of CDR3 regions built TCR beta libraries. Each CDR3 protein is one row after TCRdb ran MiXCR on the multiplex PCR reads. The repertoire holds about 540,000 distinct CDR3 sequences, with about 13% as singletons. Time point meaning: newly diagnosed GD, antithyroid drugs for less than 3 months. Following extraction of RNA from PBMCs, that RNA was used to make the TCR library. This sample also belongs to another study, concerning T cells in Graves' hyperthyroidism and ophthalmopathy.

The sample consisted of peripheral blood mononuclear cells (PBMCs), taken at new diagnosis, from a patient treated with antithyroid drugs. The receptors here all came from a young man with Graves disease.

This clonotype was recorded at least ten times. The V and J genes are TRBV7-2 and TRBJ2-3; TRBD2 agrees at 8 bases. CDR3 length: 15 amino acids. The trim removed 0 bases at V and 2 bases at J, leaving 1 base unmatched. Germline CDR1 and CDR2: SGHTA and FQGNSA. CDR3 nucleotide sequence: TGTGCCAGCAGCTTAGCTAGCGGGATCACAGATACGCAGTATTTT. This translates into CASSLASGITDTQYF.

Concerning this clonotype: A clone one base away is much larger, so this may be a read error. The CDR3 loop reads CASSRTGTGGHEQYF. As DNA, the CDR3 is TGTGCCAGCAGTCGCACCGGGACAGGGGGCCACGAGCAGTACTTC. V and J are TRBV6-1 and TRBJ2-7; 12 bases are shared with TRBD1. CDR1 MNHNS and CDR2 SASEGT come from the germline V gene. CDR3 length equals 15 residues. The trim removed 5 bases at V and 5 bases at J, leaving 7 bases unmatched.

A single count supports this clonotype. V gene TRBV29-1 combines with J gene TRBJ1-2; 8 nucleotides agree with TRBD1. CDR3 length equals 11 residues. Germline CDR1 reads SQVTM; CDR2 reads ANQGSEA. The CDR3 protein is CRAQGGGGYTF. Here the CDR3 DNA reads TGCAGGGCACAGGGGGGTGGCGGCTACACCTTC.

The chain couples TRBV27 to TRBJ2-1; tentative D call: TRBD2 (6 bases). The V gene's germline CDR1 is MNHEY and CDR2 SMNVEV (reference sequence). This CDR3 is 16 amino acids long. With 2 bases removed from V and 8 bases from J, the gap between germline ends came to 19 bases. The CDR3 DNA is TGTGCCAGCAGTTTAGCTACTGGGACTTTGGGATATGAGCAGTTCTTC. Translation: CASSLATGTLGYEQFF.

This clonotype has just a few counts. V gene TRBV6-1 combines with J gene TRBJ2-4; maybe TRBD2 (6 bases). In germline, CDR1 is MNHNS, CDR2 SASEGT. This CDR3 comprises 14 residues. Trimming stripped 0 bases from V and 5 bases from J, with 8 bases between. DNA of the CDR3: TGTGCCAGCAGTGAAGCGGGAGGACAAAACATTCAGTACTTC. Residues: CASSEAGGQNIQYF.